This T cell receptor beta chain was found in a study of T cell repertoires in cytomegalovirus infection. Background on the study: It was the public TCR beta signatures that indicated both CMV infection and matching HLA type.

Study conclusions and caveats: Cumulative frequency of public TCR beta families picked out carriers of CMV plus the relevant HLA.

Each CDR3 protein is one row after TCRdb ran MiXCR on the reads. The sample shows approximately 500,000 distinct CDR3 sequences, approximately 11% of them seen only once. This clonotype was counted at least ten times. What it recognizes is unknown. The CDR3 is 18 amino acids. The V gene's germline CDR1 is MDHEN and CDR2 SYDVKM. The ends lost 3 bases at V and 2 bases at J; junction bases unmatched: 13. The genes are TRBV28 and TRBJ1-1, with 9 bases aligning to TRBD1. The TCR sequence derives from a human donor in good health (CMV status not recorded). Some clones in this sample may be carry-over from other donors' samples. Material for sequencing was PBMCs. This CDR3 reads CASSFVSLRDRENTEAFF. In nucleotides, the CDR3 is TGTGCCAGCAGTTTCGTGTCTCTCCGGGACAGGGAAAACACTGAAGCTTTCTTT.